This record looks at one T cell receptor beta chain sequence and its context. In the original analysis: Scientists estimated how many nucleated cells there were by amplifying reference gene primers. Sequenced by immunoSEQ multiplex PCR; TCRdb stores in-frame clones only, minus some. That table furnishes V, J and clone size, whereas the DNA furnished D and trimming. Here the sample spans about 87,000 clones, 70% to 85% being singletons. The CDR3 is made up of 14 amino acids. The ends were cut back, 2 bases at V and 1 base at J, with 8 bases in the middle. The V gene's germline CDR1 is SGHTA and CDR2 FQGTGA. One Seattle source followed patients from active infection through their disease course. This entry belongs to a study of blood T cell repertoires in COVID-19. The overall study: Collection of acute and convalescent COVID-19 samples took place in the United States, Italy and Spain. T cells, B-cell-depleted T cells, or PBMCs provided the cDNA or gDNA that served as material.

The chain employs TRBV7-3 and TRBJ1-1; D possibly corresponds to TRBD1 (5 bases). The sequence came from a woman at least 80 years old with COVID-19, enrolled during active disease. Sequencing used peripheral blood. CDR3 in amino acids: CASSLGAANTEAFF. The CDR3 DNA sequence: TGTGCCAGCAGCTTAGGGGCAGCGAACACTGAAGCTTTCTTT.